The present T cell receptor beta chain was sequenced within a study of neurological immune-mediated disorders (dated by TCRdb to about 2019). About the investigation overall: Of the approximately 34 multiple sclerosis patients, about 31 had relapsing-remitting MS and 3 had secondary progressive MS. The cohort was made up of 60 to 75 subjects, consisting of 15 or so HAM/TSP patients, 34 multiple sclerosis patients and around 20 healthy controls. The study compared peripheral blood TCR-beta repertoires of HTLV-I-associated myelopathy (HAM/TSP) patients, multiple sclerosis patients and healthy controls using UMI-based sequencing. Longitudinal samples, technical triplicates and paired sorted CD4+ and CD8+ T-cell subsets, alongside PBMC samples, were included among the approximately 110 TCR-beta libraries. Study-level results and caveats: The MS cluster was not associated with any clinical or MRI features, and the authors stated that larger cohorts are needed. No identical CDR3 amino acid sequences were shared among expanded clones across subjects, suggesting private TCR-beta repertoires in all groups. The highest TCR clonal expansion was observed in HAM/TSP patients, whereas the lowest was observed in MS patients, even when compared with healthy controls. In phylogenetic analysis, the repertoires of 18 of 34 MS patients grouped into a cluster of related CDR3 sequences, which suggests a possible signature at the repertoire level.

Looking up the germline V gene yields CDR1 SGHRS and CDR2 YFSETQ. Trimming removed 7 bases from V and 4 bases from J; the gene matches leave 14 bases unexplained. The CDR3 covers 15 residues, taking in both the cysteine and the phenylalanine. The retained sequence is limited to the CDR3, 45 bases, with the frame set at the first base. The sample holds many counts of this clonotype. The target of this receptor is not known. The input lacks base qualities; no much larger clone sits a single base away. For unsorted PBMC libraries, 2 million PBMCs were used after storage in RNAlater at -80 degrees C until RNA extraction. Multiple sclerosis patients were enrolled in a US clinical protocol evaluating disease progression by magnetic resonance imaging. Peripheral blood was subjected to Ficoll-Hypaque density gradient centrifugation to isolate PBMCs, which were then cryopreserved in liquid nitrogen. To synthesize cDNA, template-switch 5'RACE was performed with a primer carrying a 10-nucleotide random unique molecular identifier so that each TCR transcript was tagged. Each sequencing run produced over 170 million TCR-beta sequences covering 15-18 subjects. Total RNA was extracted with the RNeasy kit. The KAPA Real-time Library Amplification kit was used to amplify TCR-beta VDJ regions with primers targeting the TCR constant region and the 5'RACE anchor. Sample indexes and Illumina adaptors were added in a first PCR, and a second PCR then increased library yield. After Ampure bead purification, the TCR product of roughly 650 bp was size-selected on a 2% E-gel SizeSelection system. Before pooling, libraries had their quality checked on a Bioanalyzer, their concentration measured with Qubit, and their quantity determined with the Kapa Library Quantification kit. Libraries were sequenced paired-end 2 x 150 bp on an Illumina HiSeq 2500. To increase sequence diversity, roughly 24-30% phiX was spiked into each library pool. The study's processing was this. The UMI-based MiGEC pipeline processed quality-filtered reads and removed over 85% of raw TCR sequences during error correction. IMGT germline references were used for aligning VDJ genes, and each clonotype was defined as a unique CDR3 amino acid sequence together with its V-J genes. Clonal expansion, Shannon diversity and CDR3 relatedness were evaluated with VDJtools (CalcPairwiseDistances, ClusterSamples), while phylogenetic trees were built in CLCbio workbench. A clone was classed as expanded if it had 8 or more unique UMIs, a cutoff based on coefficient-of-variation modelling across technical triplicates. The public reads were run again by TCRdb, first through fastp at Q25 and then through MiXCR, and only productive beta chains were kept. For every CDR3 protein sequence, its rows merge into one entry that carries the most common genes and DNA. These V and J calls derive from TCRdb rather than the authors' analysis. The sample records 60,000 to 70,000 distinct CDR3 sequences, around 5% of which are singletons. About 5.3% of the sample is taken by the ten largest.

This clonotype was sampled from a human donor with multiple sclerosis. The donor label of this sample is uncertain. The sample was PBMCs. The chain was built from TRBV5-1 and TRBJ2-7, and 7 bases in between align with TRBD1. The nucleotide sequence reads as follows: TGCGCCAGCGGCTCCGGGACAGACCGAGGGTACGAGCAGTACTTC. Translated, this gives CASGSGTDRGYEQYF.